This T cell receptor beta chain was found in a study of identical twins. Findings and caveats of the study: Analyses based on zero insertions could be partly confounded by invariant MAIT and iNKT cells.

MiXCR was run by TCRdb on the 5' RACE reads, yielding one entry per CDR3 protein. This table holds 500,000 to 600,000 distinct CDR3 sequences, about 20% found once. J lost 3 bases, V lost 0 bases, and 12 bases had no gene match. This CDR3 is 19 amino acids long. With respect to this clonotype: As yet, its antigen is unknown.

The data also belong to a second study, concerning T cells expressing NK-cell markers. This second study notes: No clear determination of HCMV specificity was made for expanded NKG2C+ T cell clones.

Sequenced input: CD4+ T cells sorted from blood. The origin of this receptor is a woman under 30 in good health. The rearrangement uses TRBV12-3 or TRBV12-4 and TRBJ2-2, with TRBD2 identical over 8 bases. CDR3 protein: CASSLALGSGGVHTGELFF. DNA for the CDR3: TGTGCCAGCAGTTTAGCGCTGGGCAGCGGGGGTGTCCACACCGGGGAGCTGTTTTTT.